The TCR beta chain under discussion was sequenced for a study of OX40 agonist ivuxolimab in advanced cancers. In this sample, this clone turned up a few times. The method was immunoSEQ multiplex PCR; TCRdb's version includes in-frame clones alone and lacks a portion of them. The sample contains about 36,000 clones, under 90% of which appear only once. The CDR3 totals 16 residues. Sequencing used CD4+ or CD8+ T cells sorted from blood, obtained in a trial of the OX40 agonist ivuxolimab. The chain links TRBV21-1 to TRBJ2-1; TRBD1 is the table's D call, not checked against the DNA. TRBV21-1 is assigned pseudogene status. The clonotype was recovered from an adult with an advanced solid tumor such as melanoma, head and neck, liver or kidney cancer. CDR3 DNA: TGTGCCAGCAGAGCAAAAAATAGGACAGGGAAGAATGAGCAGTTCTTC. Amino acid sequence: CASRAKNRTGKNEQFF.